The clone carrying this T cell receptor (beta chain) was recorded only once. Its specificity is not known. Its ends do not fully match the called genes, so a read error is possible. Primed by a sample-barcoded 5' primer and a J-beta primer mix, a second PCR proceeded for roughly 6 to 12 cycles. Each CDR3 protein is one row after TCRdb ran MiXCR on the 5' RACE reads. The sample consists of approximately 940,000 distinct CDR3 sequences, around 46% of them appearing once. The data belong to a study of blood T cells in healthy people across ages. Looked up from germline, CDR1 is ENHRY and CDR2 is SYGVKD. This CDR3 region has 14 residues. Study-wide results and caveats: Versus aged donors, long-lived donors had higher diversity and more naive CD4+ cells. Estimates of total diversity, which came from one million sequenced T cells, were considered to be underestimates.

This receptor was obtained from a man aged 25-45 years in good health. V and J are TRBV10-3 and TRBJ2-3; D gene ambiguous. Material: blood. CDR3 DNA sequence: TGTGCCACCAGTGTGTCAGACGGCACAGATACGCAGTATTTT. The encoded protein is CATSVSDGTDTQYF.